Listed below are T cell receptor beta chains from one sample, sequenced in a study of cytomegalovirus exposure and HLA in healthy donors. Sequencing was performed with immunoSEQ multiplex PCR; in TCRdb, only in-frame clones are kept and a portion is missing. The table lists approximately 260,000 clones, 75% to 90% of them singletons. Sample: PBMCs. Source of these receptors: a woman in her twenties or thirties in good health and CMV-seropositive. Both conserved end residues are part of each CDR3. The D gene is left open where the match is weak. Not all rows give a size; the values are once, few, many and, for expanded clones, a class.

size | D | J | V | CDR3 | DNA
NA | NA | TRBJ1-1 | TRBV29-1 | CSVEANREAFF | TGCAGCGTTGAAGCGAACCGGGAAGCTTTCTTT
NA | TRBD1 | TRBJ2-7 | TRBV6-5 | CASSFRQGTYEQYF | TGTGCCAGCAGTTTCCGACAGGGAACCTACGAGCAGTACTTC
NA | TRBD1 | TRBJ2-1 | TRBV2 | CASSGGGRDRGNYNEQFF | TGTGCCAGCAGTGGGGGGGGAAGAGACAGGGGGAACTACAATGAGCAGTTCTTC
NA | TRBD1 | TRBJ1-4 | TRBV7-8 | CASSTGQGNEKLFF | TGTGCCAGCAGCACCGGACAGGGGAATGAAAAACTGTTTTTT
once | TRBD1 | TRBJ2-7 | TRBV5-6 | CASSLRRQGPYFEQYF | TGTGCCAGCAGCTTGAGAAGACAGGGACCCTACTTCGAGCAGTACTTC
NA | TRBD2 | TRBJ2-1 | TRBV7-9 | CASSLRTSGSEQFF | TGTGCCAGCAGCTTAAGGACTAGCGGGAGTGAGCAGTTCTTC
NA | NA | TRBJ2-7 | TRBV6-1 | CASSWQRPYEQYF | TGTGCCAGCAGCTGGCAGCGGCCCTACGAGCAGTACTTC
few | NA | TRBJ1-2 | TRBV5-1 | CASSLEMRGGGGYTF | TGCGCCAGCAGCTTGGAAATGCGAGGGGGAGGGGGCTACACCTTC
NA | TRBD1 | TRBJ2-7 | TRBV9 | CASSVGQGVYEQYF | TGTGCCAGCAGCGTGGGACAGGGGGTTTACGAGCAGTACTTC
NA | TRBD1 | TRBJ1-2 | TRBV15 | CATSKRTGTGVPGYTF | TGTGCCACCAGCAAACGCACCGGGACAGGGGTGCCTGGCTACACCTTC
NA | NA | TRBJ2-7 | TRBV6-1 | CASSEPVSYEQYF | TGTGCCAGCAGTGAACCGGTTTCCTACGAGCAGTACTTC
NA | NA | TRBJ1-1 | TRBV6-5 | CASSRNTEAFF | TGTGCCAGCAGCCGTAACACTGAAGCTTTCTTT
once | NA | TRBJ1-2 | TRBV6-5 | CASSYNPDSSYGYTF | TGTGCCAGCAGTTACAATCCCGACAGCAGCTATGGCTACACCTTC
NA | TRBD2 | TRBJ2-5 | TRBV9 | CASSGTSGRTQETQYF | TGTGCCAGCAGCGGGACTAGCGGAAGGACCCAAGAGACCCAGTACTTC
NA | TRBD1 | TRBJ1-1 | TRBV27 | CASRQKTGGGYTEAFF | TGTGCCAGCAGGCAAAAAACAGGGGGGGGGTACACTGAAGCTTTCTTT
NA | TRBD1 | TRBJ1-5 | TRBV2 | CASSSTRGPDSNQPQHF | TGTGCCAGCAGCTCAACTAGGGGGCCGGATAGCAATCAGCCCCAGCATTTT
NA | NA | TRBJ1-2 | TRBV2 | CASSEGGWDGYTF | TGTGCCAGCAGTGAGGGAGGGTGGGATGGCTACACCTTC
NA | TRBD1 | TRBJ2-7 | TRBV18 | CASSLTGAEQYF | TGTGCCAGCTCACTGACAGGGGCCGAGCAGTACTTC
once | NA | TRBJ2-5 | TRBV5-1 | CASSPQGNQETQYF | TGCGCCAGCAGTCCTCAGGGGAACCAAGAGACCCAGTACTTC
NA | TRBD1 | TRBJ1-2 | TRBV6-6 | CASSYATGAGYTF | TGTGCCAGCAGTTACGCGACAGGGGCTGGCTACACCTTC
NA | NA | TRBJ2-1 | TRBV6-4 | CASSDGPADEQFF | TGTGCCAGCAGTGACGGACCAGCGGATGAGCAGTTCTTC
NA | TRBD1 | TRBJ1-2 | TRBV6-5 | CASSRHTGDGYTF | TGTGCCAGCAGCCGTCATACAGGGGATGGCTACACCTTC
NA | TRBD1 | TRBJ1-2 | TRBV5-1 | CASSLQGAYGYTF | TGCGCCAGCAGTTTACAGGGGGCCTATGGCTACACCTTC
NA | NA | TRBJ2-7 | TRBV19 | CASSTTGIPYEQYF | TGTGCCAGTAGTACAACAGGGATTCCCTACGAGCAGTACTTC
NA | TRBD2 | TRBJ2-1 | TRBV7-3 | CASSSTLAGALNEQFF | TGTGCCAGCAGCTCGACCCTAGCGGGAGCTCTCAATGAGCAGTTCTTC
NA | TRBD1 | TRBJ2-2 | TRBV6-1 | CASSEKTGGRYTGELFF | TGTGCCAGCAGTGAAAAAACAGGGGGCAGGTACACCGGGGAGCTGTTTTTT
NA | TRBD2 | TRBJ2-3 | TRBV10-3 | CAARGLAGDTQYF | TGTGCCGCTAGGGGACTAGCCGGAGATACGCAGTATTTT
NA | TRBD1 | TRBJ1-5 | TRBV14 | CASSRTGGNQPQHF | TGTGCCAGCAGCCGGACAGGGGGCAATCAGCCCCAGCATTTT
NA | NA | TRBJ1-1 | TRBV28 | CASSSLREAFF | TGTGCCAGCAGCTCCTTACGGGAAGCTTTCTTT
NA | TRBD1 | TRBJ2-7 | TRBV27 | CASSPGGQGYEQYF | TGTGCCAGCAGTCCGGGGGGACAGGGCTACGAGCAGTACTTC
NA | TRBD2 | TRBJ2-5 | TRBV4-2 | CASSQTELAGGVETQYF | TGTGCCAGCAGCCAAACCGAACTAGCGGGAGGGGTGGAGACCCAGTACTTC
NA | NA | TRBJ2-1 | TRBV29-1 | CSVLVQDVNEQFF | TGCAGCGTTTTAGTACAGGATGTCAATGAGCAGTTCTTC
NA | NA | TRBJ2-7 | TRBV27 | CASSFSRDGAEQYF | TGTGCCAGCAGTTTTAGCAGGGATGGGGCCGAGCAGTACTTC
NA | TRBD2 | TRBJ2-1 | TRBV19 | CASSYGTSGFDEQFF | TGTGCCAGTAGCTACGGGACTAGCGGGTTTGATGAGCAGTTCTTC
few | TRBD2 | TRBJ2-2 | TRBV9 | CASSVVAGVWAGELFF | TGTGCCAGCAGCGTAGTTGCGGGAGTGTGGGCCGGGGAGCTGTTTTTT
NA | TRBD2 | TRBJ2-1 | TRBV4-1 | CASSQEGAGEGLDEQFF | TGCGCCAGCAGCCAAGAAGGGGCGGGAGAAGGGCTAGATGAGCAGTTCTTC
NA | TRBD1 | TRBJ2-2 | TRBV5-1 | CASSLADLGQVNTGELFF | TGCGCCAGCAGCTTGGCCGACTTGGGACAGGTTAACACCGGGGAGCTGTTTTTT
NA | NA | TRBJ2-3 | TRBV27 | CASSFQSGTDTQYF | TGTGCCAGCAGTTTTCAAAGCGGCACAGATACGCAGTATTTT
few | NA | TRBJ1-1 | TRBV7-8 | CASSFGGGADEAFF | TGTGCCAGCAGCTTCGGTGGTGGAGCGGATGAAGCTTTCTTT